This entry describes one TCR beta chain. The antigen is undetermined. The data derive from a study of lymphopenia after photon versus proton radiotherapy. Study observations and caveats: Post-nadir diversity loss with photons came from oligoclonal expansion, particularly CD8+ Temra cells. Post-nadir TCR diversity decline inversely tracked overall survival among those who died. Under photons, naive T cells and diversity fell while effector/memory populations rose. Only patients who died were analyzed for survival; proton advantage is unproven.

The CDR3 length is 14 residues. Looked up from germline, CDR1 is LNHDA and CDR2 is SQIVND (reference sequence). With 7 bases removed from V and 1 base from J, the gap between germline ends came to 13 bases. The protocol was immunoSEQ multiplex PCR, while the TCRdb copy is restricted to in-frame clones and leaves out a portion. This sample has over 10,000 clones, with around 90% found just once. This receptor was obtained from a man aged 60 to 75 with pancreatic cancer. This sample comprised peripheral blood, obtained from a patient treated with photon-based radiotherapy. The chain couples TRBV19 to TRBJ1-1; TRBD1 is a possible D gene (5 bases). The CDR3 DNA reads TGTGCCAGTACGCCGACAGTCGAGAACACTGAAGCTTTCTTT. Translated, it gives CASTPTVENTEAFF. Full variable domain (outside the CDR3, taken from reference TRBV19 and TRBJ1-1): DGGITQSPKYLFRKEGQNVTLSCEQNLNHDAMYWYRQDPGQGLRLIYYSQIVNDFQKGDIAEGYSVSREKKESFPLTVTSAQKNPTAFYLCASTPTVENTEAFFGQGTRLTVV.